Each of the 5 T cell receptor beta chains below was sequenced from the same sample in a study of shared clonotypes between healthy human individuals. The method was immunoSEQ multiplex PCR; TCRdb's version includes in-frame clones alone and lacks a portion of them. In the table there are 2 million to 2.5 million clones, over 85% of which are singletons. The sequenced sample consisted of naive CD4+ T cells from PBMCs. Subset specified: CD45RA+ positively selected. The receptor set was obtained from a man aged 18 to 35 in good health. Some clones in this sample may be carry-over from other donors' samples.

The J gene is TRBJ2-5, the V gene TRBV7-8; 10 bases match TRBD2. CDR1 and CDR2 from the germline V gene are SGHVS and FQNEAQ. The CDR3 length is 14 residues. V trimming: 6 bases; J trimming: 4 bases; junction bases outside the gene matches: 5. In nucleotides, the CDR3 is TGTGCCAGCAGGCCCGGACTAGCGGTAGAGACCCAGTACTTC. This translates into CASRPGLAVETQYF.

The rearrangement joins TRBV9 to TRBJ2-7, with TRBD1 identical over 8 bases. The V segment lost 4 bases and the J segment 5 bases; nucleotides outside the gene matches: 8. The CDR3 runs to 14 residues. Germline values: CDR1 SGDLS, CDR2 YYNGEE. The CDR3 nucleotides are TGTGCCAGCAGCCTACGGACAGGGAACCACGAGCAGTACTTC. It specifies CASSLRTGNHEQYF.

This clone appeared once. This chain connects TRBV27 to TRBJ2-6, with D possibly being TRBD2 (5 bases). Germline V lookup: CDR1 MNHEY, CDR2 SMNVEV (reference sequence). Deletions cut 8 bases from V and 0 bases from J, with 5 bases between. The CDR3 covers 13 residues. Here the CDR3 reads CASRDSGANVLTF. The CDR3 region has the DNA TGTGCCAGCCGGGACTCTGGGGCCAACGTCCTGACTTTC.

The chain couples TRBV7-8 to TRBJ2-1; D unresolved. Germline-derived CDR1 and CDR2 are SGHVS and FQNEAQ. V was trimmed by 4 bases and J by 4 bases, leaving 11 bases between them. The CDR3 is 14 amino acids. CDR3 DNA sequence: TGTGCCAGCAGCTCCACCTCAACTTACAATGAGCAGTTCTTC. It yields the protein CASSSTSTYNEQFF.

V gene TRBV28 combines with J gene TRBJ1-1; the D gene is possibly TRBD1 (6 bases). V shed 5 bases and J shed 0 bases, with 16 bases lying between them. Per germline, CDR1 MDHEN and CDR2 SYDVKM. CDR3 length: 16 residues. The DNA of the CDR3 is TGTGCCAGCAGTGCCCCTCGACAGGAGATGAACACTGAAGCTTTCTTT. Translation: CASSAPRQEMNTEAFF.